Presented here are 24 T cell receptor beta chains from one specimen sequenced in a study of cytomegalovirus exposure and HLA in healthy donors. Vbeta (60) and Jbeta (13) primers were used in the PCR. Sequenced by immunoSEQ multiplex PCR; TCRdb stores in-frame clones only, minus some. The profile covers more than 110,000 clones, with roughly 75% appearing a single time and 2% to 2.5% taken by the ten largest. Input material: PBMCs. The receptors here all came from a man younger than 45 in good health and CMV-seronegative.

The rearrangement joins TRBV28 to TRBJ1-5; tentatively, D is TRBD1 (5 bases). The V gene lost 6 bases and the J gene lost 3 bases, with 18 bases spanning the gap. The CDR3 contains 16 residues. Germline CDR1 and CDR2: MDHEN and SYDVKM. The CDR3 nucleotides read TGTGCCAGCAGCCCTTCAACCCAGGGCTACAATCAGCCCCAGCATTTT. Translation: CASSPSTQGYNQPQHF. Based on the CDR3 plus reference TRBV28 and TRBJ1-5, the full variable domain is DVKVTQSSRYLVKRTGEKVFLECVQDMDHENMFWYRQDPGLGLRLIYFSYDVKMKEKGDIPEGYSVSREKKERFSLILESASTNQTSMYLCASSPSTQGYNQPQHFGDGTRLSIL.

This clone came up a few times. The chain joins TRBV6-1 to TRBJ1-4; D not resolved. CDR1 is MNHNS, CDR2 SASEGT, per germline. V shed 6 bases and J shed 8 bases, with 16 bases lying between them. The CDR3 contains 14 residues. The CDR3, as DNA: TGTGCCAGCAGGGAGCGACTTTCTCGGGAAAAACTGTTTTTT. Translation: CASRERLSREKLFF.

The sample holds one count of this clone. V is TRBV5-1 and J is TRBJ1-3, with D possibly TRBD1 on 5 matching bases. Per germline, CDR1 SGHRS and CDR2 YFSETQ. CDR3 length: 14 amino acids. V gave up 3 bases and J gave up 2 bases, with 9 bases separating them. CDR3 region: CASSSQGTGNTIYF. The CDR3 DNA follows: TGCGCCAGCAGCTCCCAGGGAACTGGAAACACCATATATTTT.

The chain couples TRBV5-1 to TRBJ2-2; D is unresolved. The CDR3 covers 15 residues. Germline CDR1 is SGHRS and CDR2 is YFSETQ. The V end was cut by 0 bases, the J end by 0 bases, with 6 bases between. In DNA form, the CDR3 reads TGCGCCAGCAGCTTGGTTAGTCCGAACACCGGGGAGCTGTTTTTT. This encodes CASSLVSPNTGELFF.

This clone is classed as medium-sized. The chain carries TRBV6-6 and TRBJ2-3; TRBD1 agrees at 9 bases. Germline CDR1 reads MNHNY; CDR2 reads SVGAGI (reference sequence). The CDR3 extends over 14 amino acids. The V segment lost 6 bases and the J segment 5 bases; nucleotides outside the gene matches: 6. This CDR3 is CASRTGTGIDTQYF. The CDR3 region has the DNA TGTGCCAGCAGAACCGGGACAGGGATAGATACGCAGTATTTT.

The V gene is TRBV4-1, the J gene TRBJ2-1; 11 nucleotides match TRBD2. After removal of 5 bases from V and 3 bases from J, the junction contained 6 bases not matched to a gene. Germline assignment: CDR1 MGHRA and CDR2 YSYEKL. This CDR3 spans 16 amino acids. CDR3: CASSSTTSGVYNEQFF. As DNA, the CDR3 is TGCGCCAGCAGCTCGACGACTAGCGGGGTCTACAATGAGCAGTTCTTC.

This clone showed up just a few times. The chain has TRBV28 and TRBJ1-2, with D tentatively TRBD1 (5 bases). The germline V gene has CDR1 MDHEN and CDR2 SYDVKM. Trimming took off 4 bases at V and 8 bases at J, with 20 bases between the two ends. This CDR3 spans 15 amino acids. CDR3 residues: CASSYSRAGEGGYTF. The CDR3 DNA reads TGTGCCAGCAGTTACTCGCGGGCGGGGGAGGGAGGCTACACCTTC.

As for this clone: Relative to the germline gene, one junction end is altered; a read error may explain this. The chain carries TRBV7-7 and TRBJ2-5, with 14 bases matching TRBD2. The germline CDR1 and CDR2 sequences are SSHAT and FNYEAQ (reference sequence). The CDR3 runs 15 residues. The CDR3 sequence is CASSIRTSGGKTQYF. CDR3 in DNA: TGTGCTAGCAGCATAAGGACTAGCGGGGGGAAAACCCAGTACTTC. The complete variable domain, with remaining parts taken from reference TRBV7-7 and TRBJ2-5, reads GAGVSQSPRYKVTKRGQDVTLRCDPISSHATLYWYQQALGQGPEFLTYFNYEAQPDKSGLPSDRFSAERPEGSISTLTIQRTEQRDSAMYRCASSIRTSGGKTQYFGPGTRLLVL.

V usage is TRBV10-3 and J usage is TRBJ2-1, with TRBD2 matching 14 bases. Germline assignment: CDR1 ENHRY and CDR2 SYGVKD. The CDR3 length is 15 residues. With V trimmed by 6 bases and J by 10 bases, 8 bases remained unmatched. The CDR3 spells CAIRPGLAGEGEQFF. CDR3 coding DNA: TGTGCCATCAGGCCGGGACTAGCGGGAGAGGGGGAGCAGTTCTTC.

The chain uses TRBV30 and TRBJ2-1; TRBD1 might be the D (6 bases). Germline-derived CDR1 and CDR2 are GTSNPN and SVGIG (reference sequence). This CDR3 is 12 amino acids long. Trimming removed 2 bases from V and 9 bases from J, with 11 bases in between. CDR3 in DNA: TGTGCCTGGAGTTTACAGGGTACTGAGCAGTTCTTC. This translates into CAWSLQGTEQFF. Filled out from reference TRBV30 and TRBJ2-1, the complete variable domain reads SQTIHQWPATLVQPVGSPLSLECTVEGTSNPNLYWYRQAAGRGLQLLFYSVGIGQISSEVPQNLSASRPQDRQFILSSKKLLLSDSGFYLCAWSLQGTEQFFGPGTRLTVL.

This sequence joins TRBV28 and TRBJ2-3, with D uncertain. Germline assignment: CDR1 MDHEN and CDR2 SYDVKM. The CDR3 covers 11 residues. Deletions cut 4 bases from V and 14 bases from J, with 13 bases between. The DNA for the CDR3 is TGTGCCAGCAGTTCCTTATCTTTATGGTATTTT. It yields the protein CASSSLSLWYF.

This clone has only a few counts. V is TRBV28 and J is TRBJ2-1; D is perhaps TRBD2 (6 bases). The CDR3 contains 12 residues. Germline V gives CDR1 MDHEN, CDR2 SYDVKM. V lost 4 bases and J 10 bases, leaving 11 bases between the germline ends. This CDR3 reads CASSSQRAEQFF. CDR3 in DNA: TGTGCCAGCAGTTCTCAGCGGGCGGAGCAGTTCTTC.

This sequence joins TRBV5-1 and TRBJ2-3; 9 bases match TRBD2. The V segment lost 6 bases and the J segment 1 base; nucleotides outside the gene matches: 6. CDR1 and CDR2 from the germline V gene are SGHRS and YFSETQ. The CDR3 is 15 amino acids. The CDR3 nucleotides read TGCGCCAGCACCACGTTAGCGGGAGGCACAGATACGCAGTATTTT. Protein product: CASTTLAGGTDTQYF. The whole variable domain, filled in from reference TRBV5-1 and TRBJ2-3, reads KAGVTQTPRYLIKTRGQQVTLSCSPISGHRSVSWYQQTPGQGLQFLFEYFSETQRNKGNFPGRFSGRQFSNSRSEMNVSTLELGDSALYLCASTTLAGGTDTQYFGPGTRLTVL.

This clone was observed a few times. The J gene is TRBJ2-2, the V gene TRBV5-1; perhaps TRBD1 as D (6 bases). The CDR3 sequence is 15 residues long. Germline V lookup: CDR1 SGHRS, CDR2 YFSETQ. Trimming cost V 4 bases and J 3 bases, with 13 bases left between them. The CDR3 DNA reads as TGCGCCAGCAGCCAAGGGACACTGGACACCGGGGAGCTGTTTTTT. Amino acid sequence: CASSQGTLDTGELFF.

The chain is built from TRBV15 and TRBJ2-1; 9 positions match TRBD2. J lost 9 bases, V lost 0 bases, and 18 bases had no gene match. The germline V gene encodes CDR1 LNHNV and CDR2 YYDKDF (reference sequence). The CDR3 contains 19 residues. The CDR3 DNA is TGTGCCACCAGCAGAGAGCTAGGGACTAGCTTTATGTCGGGTGGTGAGCAGTTCTTC. It translates to CATSRELGTSFMSGGEQFF.

The chain carries TRBV5-1 and TRBJ2-3, with 8 bases that match TRBD2. This CDR3 is built from 15 residues. With 6 bases clipped from V and 0 bases from J, the junction kept 6 bases outside the gene matches. Germline V gives CDR1 SGHRS, CDR2 YFSETQ. The DNA of the CDR3 is TGCGCCAGCAAAATAGCGGGGCCTAGCACAGATACGCAGTATTTT. This codes for CASKIAGPSTDTQYF.

The chain couples TRBV27 to TRBJ2-7; 8 nucleotides agree with TRBD2. V lost 4 bases and J lost 5; bases outside the gene matches: 7. Germline CDR1 MNHEY, CDR2 SMNVEV (reference sequence). CDR3 length: 14 amino acids. CDR3 protein: CASSSAGARHEQYF. In DNA, the CDR3 is TGTGCCAGCAGTTCAGCGGGAGCTCGCCACGAGCAGTACTTC.

The chain combines TRBV19 with TRBJ2-3; D is uncertain. CDR1 and CDR2 from the germline V gene are LNHDA and SQIVND (reference sequence). Trimming took 3 bases from V and 1 from J, leaving 8 bases between them. The CDR3 has 14 amino acids. CDR3 protein: CASSIPGGTDTQYF. DNA of the CDR3: TGTGCCAGTAGTATTCCTGGAGGCACAGATACGCAGTATTTT.

V gene TRBV29-1 combines with J gene TRBJ2-2; 11 positions match TRBD1. V dropped 8 bases and J dropped 6; count of bases not matched to a gene: 5. Per the germline V gene, CDR1 is SQVTM and CDR2 is ANQGSEA. This CDR3 has 13 residues. This chain's CDR3 is CSFRGQGAGELFF. The DNA of the CDR3 is TGCAGCTTTCGGGGACAGGGGGCCGGGGAGCTGTTTTTT.

This clone showed up just once. The chain has TRBV5-1 and TRBJ2-2; D possibly corresponds to TRBD2 (6 bases). The V end was cut by 3 bases, the J end by 0 bases, with 9 bases between. CDR1 is SGHRS and CDR2 is YFSETQ in the germline V gene. The CDR3 has 15 amino acids. The CDR3 here is CASSSPSANTGELFF. CDR3 nucleotide sequence: TGCGCCAGCAGCTCGCCTAGCGCGAACACCGGGGAGCTGTTTTTT.

CDR3 sequence: CASSLGSKGPADTQYF. As DNA, the CDR3 is TGTGCCAGCAGCTTAGGGTCCAAGGGGCCCGCAGATACGCAGTATTTT. The chain links TRBV7-2 to TRBJ2-3, with D possibly TRBD1 on 5 matching bases. V gave up 1 base and J gave up 4 bases, with 15 bases separating them. Germline CDR1 and CDR2: SGHTA and FQGNSA. This CDR3 is 16 amino acids long.

The rearrangement joins TRBV6-5 to TRBJ2-1; D ambiguous. V was pared by 2 bases and J by 3 bases, with 8 bases between. The CDR3 has 14 amino acids. Germline-derived CDR1 and CDR2 are MNHEY and SVGAGI. The CDR3 here is CASSYQHLYNEQFF. The CDR3 DNA reads TGTGCCAGCAGTTACCAACACCTCTACAATGAGCAGTTCTTC.

The chain uses TRBV5-1 and TRBJ2-7, with D perhaps matching TRBD1 (6 bases). This CDR3 contains 16 residues. Trimming took 1 base from V and 3 from J, leaving 17 bases between them. In germline, CDR1 is SGHRS, CDR2 YFSETQ. CDR3 sequence: CASSLIDGRGSYEQYF. The CDR3 region has the DNA TGCGCCAGCAGCTTGATTGATGGCAGGGGAAGCTACGAGCAGTACTTC.

In its sample, this clone was seen a few times. At one boundary the junction diverges from the germline segment, which might be a read error. The chain couples TRBV7-9 to TRBJ1-5; TRBD1 agrees at 8 bases. The CDR3 is 16 amino acids. Germline V gene lookup returns CDR1 SEHNR and CDR2 FQNEAQ (reference sequence). The CDR3 DNA reads TGTGCCAGCAGCTCCCAGGGGGGACAGGTGGGGGGCCCCCAGAATTTT. Protein product: CASSSQGGQVGGPQNF.